The clone carrying this TCR beta chain appeared once. Produced via immunoSEQ multiplex PCR; TCRdb's table is partial and in-frame only. The table shows about 170,000 clones, with approximately 91% occurring only once. The sample originates from a study of blood T cell repertoires in COVID-19. Trimming at V came to 3 bases and at J to 6 bases, leaving 5 bases not matched to a gene. Looked up from germline, CDR1 is GTSNPN and CDR2 is SVGIG (reference sequence). The CDR3 runs to 12 residues. The chain combines TRBV30 with TRBJ2-7; 7 positions match TRBD2. This sequence was found in a man between 18 and 35 years old with COVID-19, enrolled during active disease. Sequencing was done on a sample of peripheral blood. This CDR3 is CAWSLGGVEQYF. CDR3 bases: TGTGCCTGGAGCCTTGGGGGGGTCGAGCAGTACTTC.